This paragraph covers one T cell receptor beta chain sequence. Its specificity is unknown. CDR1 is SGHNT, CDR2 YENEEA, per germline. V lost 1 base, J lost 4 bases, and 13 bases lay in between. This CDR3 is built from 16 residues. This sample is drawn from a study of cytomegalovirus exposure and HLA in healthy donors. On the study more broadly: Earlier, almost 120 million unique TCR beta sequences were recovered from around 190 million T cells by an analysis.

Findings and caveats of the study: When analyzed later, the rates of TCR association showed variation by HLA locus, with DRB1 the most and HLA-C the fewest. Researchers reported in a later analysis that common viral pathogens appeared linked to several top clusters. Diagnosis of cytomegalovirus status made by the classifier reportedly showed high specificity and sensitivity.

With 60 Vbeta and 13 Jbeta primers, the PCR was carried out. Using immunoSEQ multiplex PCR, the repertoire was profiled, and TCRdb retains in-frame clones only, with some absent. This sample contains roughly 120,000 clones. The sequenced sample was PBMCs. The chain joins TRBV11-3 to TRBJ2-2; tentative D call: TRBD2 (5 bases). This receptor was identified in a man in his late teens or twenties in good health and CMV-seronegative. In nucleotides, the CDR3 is TGTGCCAGCAGCTTAGGTAGTGCCGCGGGCACCGGGGAGCTGTTTTTT. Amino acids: CASSLGSAAGTGELFF.